These 6 T cell receptor beta chains share one sample of origin, sequenced in a study of cytomegalovirus exposure and HLA in healthy donors. Vbeta (60) and Jbeta (13) primers were used in the PCR. Assay: immunoSEQ multiplex PCR; the TCRdb copy retains only in-frame clones and omits some. The table has some 180,000 clones, 75% to 85% seen once. Sequencing used PBMCs. These receptors all come from a woman aged 25-40 years in good health and CMV-seropositive.

J is TRBJ1-6 and V is TRBV28; no clear D gene. The germline CDR1 and CDR2 sequences are MDHEN and SYDVKM. With 3 bases removed from V and 0 bases from J, the gap between germline ends came to 12 bases. CDR3 length: 17 residues. The CDR3 sequence is CASSLWERSSYNSPLHF. The CDR3 bases are TGTGCCAGCAGTTTGTGGGAGAGGAGCTCCTATAATTCACCCCTCCACTTT.

This chain connects TRBV15 to TRBJ2-7; no reliable D call. Germline values: CDR1 LNHNV, CDR2 YYDKDF (reference sequence). CDR3 size: 13 residues. V dropped 1 base and J dropped 2 bases, with 6 bases sitting between them. The CDR3 loop reads CATSRGGTYEQYF. The DNA for the CDR3 is TGTGCCACCAGCAGAGGAGGCACCTACGAGCAGTACTTC.

V gene TRBV6-5 combines with J gene TRBJ1-3; D remains unclear. The CDR3 totals 14 residues. From germline, CDR1 is MNHEY and CDR2 SVGAGI. V lost 5 bases, J lost 0 bases, and 8 bases lay in between. The CDR3 region is CASSTRSSGNTIYF. As DNA, the CDR3 is TGTGCCAGCAGTACCCGGAGCTCTGGAAACACCATATATTTT.

This chain connects TRBV5-4 to TRBJ2-5; D not certain. The CDR3 extends over 14 amino acids. V was clipped by 1 base and J by 2 bases, with 9 bases between them. The germline V gene has CDR1 SGHNT and CDR2 YYREEE (reference sequence). In nucleotides, the CDR3 is TGTGCCAGCAGCTTGAGTAGCCAACAAGAGACCCAGTACTTC. Translated: CASSLSSQQETQYF.

This clone has more than one count but fewer than ten. This chain joins TRBV4-1 and TRBJ1-4; D call uncertain. The V end lost 2 bases, the J end lost 0 bases, and 13 bases lay between the germline ends. The germline CDR1 and CDR2 sequences are MGHRA and YSYEKL. The CDR3 sequence is 17 residues long. The CDR3 region is CASSQRPGPTTNEKLFF. The CDR3 bases are TGCGCCAGCAGCCAAAGGCCAGGCCCAACAACTAATGAAAAACTGTTTTTT.

The chain uses TRBV7-2 and TRBJ2-2; 12 bases agree with TRBD2. This CDR3 is built from 17 residues. Germline lookup yields CDR1 SGHTA and CDR2 FQGNSA. V shed 2 bases, J shed 5 bases, and the junction held 6 bases outside the gene matches. CDR3 residues: CASSLPSGGAWTGELFF. For the CDR3, the DNA is TGTGCCAGCAGCTTACCTAGCGGGGGGGCTTGGACCGGGGAGCTGTTTTTT.